The 8 T cell receptor beta chains below all came from one sample that was sequenced in a study of cytomegalovirus exposure and HLA in healthy donors. 13 Jbeta primers and 60 Vbeta primers were used for the PCR. TCRdb's copy holds only in-frame clones and misses some; the assay was immunoSEQ multiplex PCR. This sample has 150,000 to 200,000 clones, with 70% to 90% found just once. Sequencing input: PBMCs. The receptors come from a woman younger than 35 in good health and CMV-seronegative.

The chain combines TRBV2 with TRBJ2-7; tentatively, D is TRBD2 (6 bases). This CDR3 region has 12 residues. The V gene's germline CDR1 is SNHLY and CDR2 FYNNEI. V was shortened by 11 bases and J by 2 bases, with 13 bases between the two germline ends. DNA of the CDR3: TGTGCCTCAAAAGGGGAGGCCTACGAGCAGTACTTC. This sequence encodes CASKGEAYEQYF.

This chain joins TRBV7-2 and TRBJ1-5; 10 bases are shared with TRBD1. Germline V gene lookup returns CDR1 SGHTA and CDR2 FQGNSA. The CDR3 loop spans 17 amino acids. The ends lost 4 bases at V and 5 bases at J; junction bases unmatched: 11. The CDR3 protein is CASSSPERGTGDQPQHF. In DNA form, the CDR3 reads TGTGCCAGCAGCTCACCGGAGCGCGGGACAGGGGATCAGCCCCAGCATTTT.

This sequence joins TRBV4-2 and TRBJ1-6; D remains unclear. The germline V gene has CDR1 LGHNA and CDR2 YNFKEQ. V was pared by 0 bases and J by 6 bases, with 6 bases between. The CDR3 consists of 14 residues. The CDR3 DNA follows: TGTGCCAGCAGCCAAGATCGGGGTAATTCACCCCTCCACTTT. It codes for CASSQDRGNSPLHF.

The genes are TRBV11-3 and TRBJ2-7; weak D call: TRBD2 (6 bases). Per germline, CDR1 SGHNT and CDR2 YENEEA. The V gene lost 4 bases and the J gene lost 7 bases, with 17 bases spanning the gap. This CDR3 region has 14 residues. CDR3 nucleotide sequence: TGTGCCAGCAGCTCCAGGAGGGGTTCGGAAGAGCAGTACTTC. It yields the protein CASSSRRGSEEQYF. Supplemented by reference TRBV11-3 and TRBJ2-7, the full variable domain reads EAGVVQSPRYKIIEKKQPVAFWCNPISGHNTLYWYLQNLGQGPELLIRYENEEAVDDSQLPKDRFSAERLKGVDSTLKIQPAELGDSAVYLCASSSRRGSEEQYFGPGTRLTVT.

The chain carries TRBV19 and TRBJ1-1; 10 nucleotides line up with TRBD1. This CDR3 region has 14 residues. Losses at the gene ends were 3 bases for V and 9 bases for J; bases not matched to a gene: 7. Germline loops: CDR1 LNHDA, CDR2 SQIVND (reference sequence). The CDR3 loop reads CASSMDQDRGKAFF. In DNA form, the CDR3 reads TGTGCCAGTAGTATGGACCAGGACAGGGGGAAAGCTTTCTTT.

This chain joins TRBV4-2 and TRBJ2-3, with 9 bases that match TRBD2. Trimming took 1 base from V and 14 from J; bases not matched to a gene: 7. Looked up from germline, CDR1 is LGHNA and CDR2 is YNFKEQ. The CDR3 contains 13 residues. CDR3 loop: CASSQGLAEPGYF. CDR3 bases: TGTGCCAGCAGCCAAGGACTAGCGGAACCCGGGTATTTT.

The rearrangement joins TRBV10-3 to TRBJ2-5, with D possibly TRBD2 on 6 matching bases. CDR1 is ENHRY and CDR2 is SYGVKD in the germline V gene. CDR3 size: 15 residues. The germline V and J ends were trimmed by 2 bases and 0 bases, with 10 bases remaining between them. For the CDR3, the DNA is TGTGCCATCAGTGAGACCCGGGGGTACCAAGAGACCCAGTACTTC. This codes for CAISETRGYQETQYF.

V is TRBV30 and J is TRBJ2-3; the D is unclear. The CDR3 totals 13 residues. The ends were cut back, 0 bases at V and 1 base at J, with 5 bases in the middle. CDR1 and CDR2 (germline): GTSNPN, SVGIG (reference sequence). The DNA of the CDR3 is TGTGCCTGGAGTGTACTACGCACAGATACGCAGTATTTT. Encoded protein: CAWSVLRTDTQYF.